This TCR beta chain was captured in a study of T-cell memory formation after mild COVID-19. Researchers used 5'RACE with constant-segment primers to make TCR alpha and TCR beta cDNA libraries that carry sample barcodes and UMIs. TCRdb re-analysed the 5' RACE reads in MiXCR, keeping a single row per CDR3 protein. The table records 350,000 to 500,000 distinct CDR3 sequences, roughly a quarter of them present only once. From germline, CDR1 is MNHEY and CDR2 SVGEGT. The length of the CDR3 is 15 residues. The germline V and J ends were trimmed by 2 bases and 6 bases, with 17 bases remaining between them. This clonotype came up a few times. Antigen unknown. Overall study findings and caveats: Pre-infection memory held some responding clones, suggesting pre-existing cross-reactive T cells responded. Mainly CM and EM harbored the contracting CD4+ clones; mainly EMRA harbored the CD8+ ones.

The receptor was derived from an adult woman who had mild COVID-19 (a few samples of this study predate the infection). Cell type and time point are not known. The genes are TRBV6-2 or TRBV6-3 and TRBJ2-7, with D perhaps matching TRBD2 (5 bases). Material: PBMCs or a T cell subset sorted from them (not recorded which). The CDR3 nucleotides are TGTGCCAGCAGTTACGTGGCGGACCCCCGGGGCGAGCAGTACTTC. Amino acids: CASSYVADPRGEQYF.